This T cell receptor (beta chain) appears in the sequencing data of a study of OX40 agonist ivuxolimab in advanced cancers. Germline V gene lookup returns CDR1 SGHVS and CDR2 FQNEAQ. This CDR3 is built from 17 residues. Trimming took 1 base from V and 6 from J; bases not matched to a gene: 11. The method was immunoSEQ multiplex PCR; TCRdb's version includes in-frame clones alone and lacks a portion of them. The sample holds some 70,000 clones, around 80% seen once. With respect to this clone: The antigen is unknown.

Study findings and constraints: Average numbers of expanded clones were greater in CD8+ T cells than in CD4+.

The rearrangement joins TRBV7-8 to TRBJ2-3, with TRBD1 matching over 9 bases. This specimen was CD4+ or CD8+ T cells sorted from blood, taken in a trial of the OX40 agonist ivuxolimab. This sequence was found in an adult with an advanced solid tumor such as melanoma, head and neck, liver or kidney cancer. The DNA for the CDR3 is TGTGCCAGCAGCTTAGAATATTACAGGGGGCGTATGGATACGCAGTATTTT. Amino acid sequence: CASSLEYYRGRMDTQYF.